This TCR beta chain was obtained from a study of spatial heterogeneity in lung cancer. Time point noted: sample taken at primary tumor resection. Tumor, nontumor lung or frozen PBMC supplied whole RNA, sequenced without sorting. Every individual TCR cDNA molecule carried its own unique molecular identifier, which allowed correction of PCR and sequencing errors. TCRdb reprocessed the 5' RACE reads via MiXCR and lists one record per CDR3 protein. This sample has approximately 5,500 distinct CDR3 sequences; about 15% occur once, and the top ten carry over 9.5%. V was pared by 4 bases and J by 0 bases, with 11 bases between. This CDR3 is built from 15 residues. Germline V gene sequence: CDR1 MNHEY, CDR2 SMNVEV (reference sequence). This clonotype counts as medium-sized. Its matching antigen is unknown. In a library made to pick up alpha chains, this beta chain is a stray read with a size that means little.

Overall study results and limits: Tracking of tumor mutation counts was seen in expanded intratumoral alpha and beta TCR counts.

This specimen consisted of lung tumor tissue, obtained at surgery. The TCR comes from a male donor with early-stage non-small cell lung cancer. The chain joins TRBV27 to TRBJ2-3; D may be TRBD2 (5 bases). CDR3 sequence: CASSSLASSTDTQYF. CDR3 DNA: TGTGCCAGCAGTTCATTAGCGAGTAGCACAGATACGCAGTATTTT.